This paragraph covers one T cell receptor beta chain sequence. Extracted RNA was reverse transcribed, and the resulting cDNA served as sequencing template. Clones were sequenced by immunoSEQ multiplex PCR, and TCRdb holds only the in-frame ones, with some missing. The top ten clones hold roughly 4.2% of a sample with about 200,000 clones, less than 65% of them seen once. This entry comes from a study of CD8+ T cells in alopecia areata. Treatment denoted: oral pan-JAK inhibitor, 5-10 mg twice daily. The TCR sequence derives from a human donor with alopecia areata. Material: CD4+ T cells sorted from blood, obtained at week 4, from a patient treated with tofacitinib.

CDR3: CASTSGRGGTDTQYF. Written as DNA, the CDR3 is TGTGCCAGCACCTCGGGACGGGGGGGCACAGATACGCAGTATTTT. The V and J genes are TRBV6-5 and TRBJ2-3; 7 bases are a match to TRBD2. The CDR3 has 15 residues. CDR1 MNHEY and CDR2 SVGAGI come from the germline V gene. J was trimmed by 1 base and V by 7 bases; bases with no gene match: 8.